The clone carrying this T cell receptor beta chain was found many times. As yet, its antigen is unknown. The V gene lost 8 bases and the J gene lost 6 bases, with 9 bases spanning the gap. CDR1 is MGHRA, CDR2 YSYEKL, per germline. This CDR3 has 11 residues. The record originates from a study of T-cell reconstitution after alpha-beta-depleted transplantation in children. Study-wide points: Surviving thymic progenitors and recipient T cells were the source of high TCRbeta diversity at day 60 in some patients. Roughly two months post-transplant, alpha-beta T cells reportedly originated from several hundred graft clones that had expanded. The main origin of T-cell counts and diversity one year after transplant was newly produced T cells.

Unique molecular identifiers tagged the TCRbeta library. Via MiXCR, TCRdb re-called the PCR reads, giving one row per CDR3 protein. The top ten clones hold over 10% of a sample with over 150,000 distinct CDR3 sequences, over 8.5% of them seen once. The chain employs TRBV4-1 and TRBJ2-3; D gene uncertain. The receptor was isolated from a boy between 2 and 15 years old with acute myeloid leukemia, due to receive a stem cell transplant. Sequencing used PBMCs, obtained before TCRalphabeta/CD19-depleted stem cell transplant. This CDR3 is CASRSVDTQYF. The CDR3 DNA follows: TGCGCCAGCCGCTCGGTGGATACGCAGTATTTT.